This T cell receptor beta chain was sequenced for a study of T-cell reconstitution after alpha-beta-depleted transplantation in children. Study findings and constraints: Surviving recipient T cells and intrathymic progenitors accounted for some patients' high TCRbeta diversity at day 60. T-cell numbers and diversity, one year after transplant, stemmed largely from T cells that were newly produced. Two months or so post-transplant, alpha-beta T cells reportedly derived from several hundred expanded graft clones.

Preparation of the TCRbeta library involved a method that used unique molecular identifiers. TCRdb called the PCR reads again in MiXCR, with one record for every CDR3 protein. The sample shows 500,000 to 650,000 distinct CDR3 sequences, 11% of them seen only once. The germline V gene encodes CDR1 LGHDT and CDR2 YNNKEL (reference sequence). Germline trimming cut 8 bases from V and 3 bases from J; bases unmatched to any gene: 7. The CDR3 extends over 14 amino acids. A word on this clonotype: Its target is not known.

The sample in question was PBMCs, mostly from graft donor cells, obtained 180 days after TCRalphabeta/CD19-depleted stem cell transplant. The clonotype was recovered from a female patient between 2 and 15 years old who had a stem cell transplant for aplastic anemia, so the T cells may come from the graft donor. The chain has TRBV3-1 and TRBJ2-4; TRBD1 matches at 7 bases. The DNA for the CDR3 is TGTGCCAGCTCGACAGGGAGCCTCAAAAACATTCAGTACTTC. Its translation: CASSTGSLKNIQYF.